This TCR beta chain is drawn from a study of blood T cells in healthy people across ages. V was clipped by 3 bases and J by 2 bases, with 7 bases between them. The CDR3 loop spans 13 amino acids. A J-beta primer mix and a sample-barcoded 5' primer were used in a second PCR of roughly 6 to 11 cycles. Each TCR beta cDNA got a 12-nucleotide random molecular identifier. One entry per CDR3 protein results from TCRdb running MiXCR on the 5' RACE reads. The sample includes roughly 700,000 distinct CDR3 sequences, approximately 25% seen only once; the top ten take 9.4%. These data also formed part of another study, on T cells of mothers and their children. Turning to that study: Related mother-child pairs showed slightly, non-significantly higher overlap than unrelated pairs.

The chain couples TRBV12-3 or TRBV12-4 to TRBJ2-5; D gene unclear. This receptor was obtained from a boy aged 5-17 years in good health. The specimen was blood. CDR3 sequence reads: CASSLMTQETQYF. In DNA form, the CDR3 reads TGTGCCAGCAGTTTGATGACACAAGAGACCCAGTACTTC.